This T cell receptor beta chain was obtained from a study of Ad26.COV2.S vaccination and SARS-CoV-2 variants. The CDR3 has 15 residues. Germline loops: CDR1 MGHRA, CDR2 YSYEKL. V gave up 0 bases and J gave up 7 bases, with 13 bases separating them. Treatment meaning: roughly 19 received Ad26.COV2.S at low or high dose, single or two shots; several received placebo; per-sample allocation not given. Sampling was done on day 63 after the first vaccine or placebo injection. At a Boston site, the person donating was an adult of 18-55 years. This table comes from immunoSEQ multiplex PCR, and its TCRdb copy is limited to in-frame clones, with some not included. Of approximately 420,000 clones listed, around nine tenths are singletons.

The specimen was peripheral blood, collected in a trial of Ad26.COV2.S vaccine versus placebo. This rearrangement joins TRBV4-1 to TRBJ1-5; D gene uncertain. This receptor was taken from a person aged 18 to 59 who received the Ad26.COV2.S COVID-19 vaccine or a placebo. CDR3 DNA: TGCGCCAGCAGCCAAGATTTGGCAGTAGCCCAGCCCCAGCATTTT. Translated: CASSQDLAVAQPQHF.